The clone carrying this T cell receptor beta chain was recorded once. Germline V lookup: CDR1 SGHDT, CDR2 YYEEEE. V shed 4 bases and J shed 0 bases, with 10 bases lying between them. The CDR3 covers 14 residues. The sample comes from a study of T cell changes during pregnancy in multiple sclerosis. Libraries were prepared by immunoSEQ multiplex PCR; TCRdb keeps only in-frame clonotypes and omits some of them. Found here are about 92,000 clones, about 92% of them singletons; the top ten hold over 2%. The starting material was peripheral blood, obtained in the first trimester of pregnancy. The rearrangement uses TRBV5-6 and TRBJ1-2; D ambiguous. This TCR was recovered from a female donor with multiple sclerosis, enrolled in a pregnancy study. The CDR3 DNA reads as TGTGCCAGCAGCCCTGATCTAGCTAACTATGGCTACACCTTC. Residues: CASSPDLANYGYTF.